One sample yielded the 28 T cell receptor beta chains listed below, sequenced in a study of cytomegalovirus exposure and HLA in healthy donors. The data were produced by immunoSEQ multiplex PCR, yet TCRdb's version contains in-frame clones alone and is incomplete. The sample yields around 400,000 clones, 86% seen once. The specimen was PBMCs. All receptors derive from a young woman in good health and CMV-seronegative.

J is TRBJ1-1 and V is TRBV6-5; TRBD1 matches at 11 bases. This CDR3 contains 14 residues. Germline V gene data show CDR1 as MNHEY and CDR2 as SVGAGI. After removal of 5 bases from V and 5 bases from J, the junction contained 4 bases not matched to a gene. The DNA of the CDR3 is TGTGCCAGCAGTGGGACAGGGGGAGGAACTGAAGCTTTCTTT. Translation: CASSGTGGGTEAFF.

The rearrangement joins TRBV12-2 to TRBJ1-5; the table's D gene call, TRBD1, was not cross checked with the DNA. TRBV12-2 is labeled a pseudogene. This CDR3 spans 17 amino acids. The CDR3 bases are TGTGCAAGTCGCCCAAAGGGACAGCGGCTTAGCAATCAGCCCCAGCATTTT. This translates into CASRPKGQRLSNQPQHF.

V is TRBV10-1 and J is TRBJ1-1; the D is unclear. CDR1 WNHNN and CDR2 SYGVQD come from the germline V gene (reference sequence). V lost 0 bases to trimming and J lost 6 bases, with 8 bases between them. The CDR3 loop spans 13 amino acids. CDR3 sequence: CASSESARAEAFF. Here the CDR3 DNA reads TGCGCCAGCAGTGAGTCAGCGCGGGCTGAAGCTTTCTTT.

This clone appeared once. The gene calls are TRBV27 and TRBJ2-5, with 8 bases aligning to TRBD2. The germline gives CDR1 MNHEY, CDR2 SMNVEV (reference sequence). Unmatched junction bases numbered 4, after V lost 3 bases and J lost 4 bases. The CDR3 is made up of 14 amino acids. CDR3 nucleotide sequence: TGTGCCAGCAGTTTTGGTGCGGGGGGAGAGACCCAGTACTTC. Translation: CASSFGAGGETQYF.

The V call is TRBV2, the J call TRBJ2-5; D unresolved. The V gene's germline CDR1 is SNHLY and CDR2 FYNNEI. V lost 4 bases to trimming and J lost 1 base, with 10 bases between them. This CDR3 has 14 residues. CDR3 sequence reads: CASSGALIQETQYF. The CDR3 DNA is TGTGCCAGCAGTGGGGCACTGATCCAAGAGACCCAGTACTTC.

The rearrangement joins TRBV6-4 to TRBJ2-1; TRBD2 aligns across 7 bases. V trimming: 3 bases; J trimming: 10 bases; junction bases outside the gene matches: 9. This CDR3 is 14 amino acids long. The germline V gene has CDR1 MRHNA and CDR2 SNTAGT. The CDR3 reads CASSEFGTIQEQFF. The CDR3 DNA follows: TGTGCCAGCAGTGAGTTTGGGACTATACAGGAGCAGTTCTTC.

The chain employs TRBV7-2 and TRBJ2-3, with a possible D match to TRBD2 (6 bases). CDR1 and CDR2 from the germline V gene are SGHTA and FQGNSA. This CDR3 region has 14 residues. V shed 3 bases and J shed 2 bases, with 9 bases lying between them. The CDR3 region is CASSLAGITDTQYF. In DNA form, the CDR3 reads TGTGCCAGCAGCTTGGCGGGGATCACAGATACGCAGTATTTT. The full variable domain, in which reference TRBV7-2 and TRBJ2-3 provide the parts outside the CDR3, is GAGVSQSPSNKVTEKGKDVELRCDPISGHTALYWYRQSLGQGLEFLIYFQGNSAPDKSGLPSDRFSAERTGGSVSTLTIQRTQQEDSAVYLCASSLAGITDTQYFGPGTRLTVL.

The chain joins TRBV19 to TRBJ1-5; TRBD1 matches at 7 bases. The CDR3 runs 15 residues. Germline lookup yields CDR1 LNHDA and CDR2 SQIVND (reference sequence). Germline trimming cut 4 bases from V and 5 bases from J; bases unmatched to any gene: 8. CDR3: CASSTGQDHYQPQHF. CDR3 bases: TGTGCCAGTAGTACCGGACAGGACCACTATCAGCCCCAGCATTTT.

This chain links TRBV27 with TRBJ2-5; TRBD1 might be the D (8 bases). CDR3 length: 16 residues. CDR1 is MNHEY, CDR2 SMNVEV, per germline (reference sequence). V lost 10 bases to trimming and J lost 5 bases, with 26 bases between them. CDR3 bases: TGTGCCACTTCACTGGGGGGGGTCAGGGGGCCCGAGACCCAGTACTTC. It is translated as CATSLGGVRGPETQYF.

This rearrangement joins TRBV7-9 to TRBJ2-1; tentative D call: TRBD1 (5 bases). The CDR3 contains 12 residues. Trimming took off 1 base at V and 13 bases at J, with 11 bases between the two ends. Germline V gene lookup returns CDR1 SEHNR and CDR2 FQNEAQ (reference sequence). CDR3 in DNA: TGTGCCAGCAGCTTAGGCAGGGTTGAACAGTTCTTC. Translating gives CASSLGRVEQFF.

This clone showed up just a few times. The chain joins TRBV2 to TRBJ2-7, with D possibly matching TRBD2 (6 bases). The V end lost 6 bases, the J end lost 9 bases, and 12 bases lay between the germline ends. Germline CDR1 SNHLY, CDR2 FYNNEI. This CDR3 is built from 11 residues. The CDR3 coding sequence is TGTGCCAGCAGGCTGGAGGGCCCGCAGTACTTC. Translated, it gives CASRLEGPQYF. The full variable domain, rest sourced from reference TRBV2 and TRBJ2-7, is EPEVTQTPSHQVTQMGQEVILRCVPISNHLYFYWYRQILGQKVEFLVSFYNNEISEKSEIFDDQFSVERPDGSNFTLKIRSTKLEDSAMYFCASRLEGPQYFGPGTRLTVT.

This chain connects TRBV10-2 to TRBJ2-7; 7 nucleotides agree with TRBD1. Germline CDR1 reads WSHSY; CDR2 reads SAAADI. The length of the CDR3 is 12 residues. The ends lost 8 bases at V and 6 bases at J; junction bases unmatched: 7. For the CDR3, the DNA is TGCGCCAGCGCTCTGAAGGGGGCCGAGCAGTACTTC. This sequence encodes CASALKGAEQYF.

V gene TRBV19 combines with J gene TRBJ2-1; the match to TRBD2 covers 8 bases. The CDR3 is made up of 15 amino acids. V shed 3 bases, J shed 8 bases, and the junction held 9 bases outside the gene matches. CDR1 is LNHDA, CDR2 SQIVND, per germline (reference sequence). CDR3 protein: CASSIGAGVFDEQFF. The CDR3 DNA reads TGTGCCAGTAGTATTGGAGCGGGAGTCTTCGATGAGCAGTTCTTC.

This clone occurred once. The chain couples TRBV5-4 to TRBJ1-2, with D tentatively TRBD1 (5 bases). Germline values: CDR1 SGHNT, CDR2 YYREEE (reference sequence). Trimming took off 4 bases at V and 4 bases at J, with 14 bases between the two ends. The CDR3 is 14 amino acids. The CDR3 region has the DNA TGTGCCAGCAGCCCCAGGGCGCCGGGCTATGGCTACACCTTC. Protein: CASSPRAPGYGYTF.

The chain recombines TRBV5-1 with TRBJ2-1; D not resolved. Germline CDR1 reads SGHRS; CDR2 reads YFSETQ. The CDR3 covers 13 residues. V was cut by 0 bases and J by 6 bases, with 7 bases left in between. CDR3 residues: CASSLDPGNEQFF. The CDR3 DNA is TGCGCCAGCAGCTTGGACCCGGGCAATGAGCAGTTCTTC.

This chain connects TRBV5-5 to TRBJ2-7; D not certain. The CDR3 loop spans 14 amino acids. Germline V gene data show CDR1 as SGHKS and CDR2 as YYEKEE (reference sequence). The V and J ends lost 1 base and 3 bases respectively, with 11 bases between them. The CDR3 region is CASSLSATDYEQYF. CDR3 nucleotides: TGTGCCAGCAGCTTGTCTGCCACAGACTACGAGCAGTACTTC.

This clone has a single count. The rearrangement joins TRBV6-5 to TRBJ2-5; 8 bases line up with TRBD2. Germline V lookup: CDR1 MNHEY, CDR2 SVGAGI. The CDR3 is 15 residues long. After removal of 6 bases from V and 2 bases from J, the junction contained 8 bases not matched to a gene. The CDR3 loop reads CASRDLTSGQETQYF. CDR3 nucleotides: TGTGCCAGCAGGGATTTAACTAGCGGTCAAGAGACCCAGTACTTC.

The rearrangement links TRBV18 to TRBJ1-5, with 7 nucleotides matching TRBD1. Germline values: CDR1 KGHSH, CDR2 LQKENI. With 3 bases clipped from V and 6 bases from J, the junction kept 2 bases outside the gene matches. The CDR3 is 13 amino acids. The DNA of the CDR3 is TGTGCCAGCTCACCCGGACAGGCTCAGCCCCAGCATTTT. Its protein product is CASSPGQAQPQHF. Based on the CDR3 plus reference TRBV18 and TRBJ1-5, the full variable domain is NAGVMQNPRHLVRRRGQEARLRCSPMKGHSHVYWYRQLPEEGLKFMVYLQKENIIDESGMPKERFSAEFPKEGPSILRIQQVVRGDSAAYFCASSPGQAQPQHFGDGTRLSIL.

The chain recombines TRBV28 with TRBJ2-1; 7 bases map to TRBD2. The CDR3 is made up of 15 amino acids. Germline V gene lookup returns CDR1 MDHEN and CDR2 SYDVKM. V trimming: 2 bases; J trimming: 5 bases; junction bases outside the gene matches: 6. The CDR3 sequence is CASSLVGGLNNEQFF. The CDR3, as DNA: TGTGCCAGCAGTTTAGTGGGAGGGTTAAACAATGAGCAGTTCTTC.

CDR3 loop: CASSLPHRGGYTF. For the CDR3, the DNA is TGTGCCAGCAGTCTTCCCCACCGGGGAGGCTACACCTTC. The rearrangement links TRBV28 to TRBJ1-2, with D unclear. V was clipped by 5 bases and J by 8 bases, with 15 bases between them. CDR3 length: 13 amino acids. The V gene's germline CDR1 is MDHEN and CDR2 SYDVKM.

This clone has only a few counts. The same CDR3 is also encoded by other DNA sequences in this sample. V and J are TRBV4-1 and TRBJ2-7, with D possibly matching TRBD2 (5 bases). Trimming left V 1 base short and J 3 bases short, with 7 bases between. CDR1 is MGHRA and CDR2 is YSYEKL in the germline V gene. The CDR3 sequence is 13 residues long. The CDR3: CASSQGGGYEQYF. CDR3 in DNA: TGCGCCAGCAGCCAAGGAGGAGGCTACGAGCAGTACTTC.

The chain uses TRBV2 and TRBJ2-3; 8 bases line up with TRBD2. The CDR3 has 18 amino acids. In germline, CDR1 is SNHLY, CDR2 FYNNEI. After removal of 0 bases from V and 2 bases from J, the junction contained 10 bases not matched to a gene. The CDR3 sequence is CASSEAGSGSGVTDTQYF. In DNA form, the CDR3 reads TGTGCCAGCAGTGAAGCTGGGTCGGGTAGCGGGGTCACAGATACGCAGTATTTT.

The CDR3 here is CASSEKQGAPYEQYF. For the CDR3, the DNA is TGTGCCAGCAGCGAGAAACAGGGGGCCCCCTACGAGCAGTACTTC. This rearrangement joins TRBV5-4 to TRBJ2-7; TRBD1 matches at 9 bases. In germline, CDR1 is SGHNT, CDR2 YYREEE (reference sequence). Losses at the gene ends were 4 bases for V and 2 bases for J; bases not matched to a gene: 7. The CDR3 spans 15 residues.

This clone was observed once. V is TRBV7-8 and J is TRBJ2-5; 14 bases are a match to TRBD2. Germline-derived CDR1 and CDR2 are SGHVS and FQNEAQ. CDR3 size: 16 residues. With V trimmed by 6 bases and J by 5 bases, 8 bases remained unmatched. CDR3 in amino acids: CASSKGLAGVIETQYF. The CDR3, as DNA: TGTGCCAGCAGTAAGGGACTAGCGGGGGTTATTGAGACCCAGTACTTC.

The chain combines TRBV4-1 with TRBJ2-1; 14 bases align to TRBD2. Germline loops: CDR1 MGHRA, CDR2 YSYEKL. J was trimmed by 9 bases and V by 1 base; bases with no gene match: 8. The CDR3 is made up of 17 amino acids. The CDR3 nucleotides read TGCGCCAGCAGCCAAGCCTTGACTAGCGGGAGGGTCGGTGAGCAGTTCTTC. Translation gives CASSQALTSGRVGEQFF.

CDR3 sequence (DNA): TGTGCCAGCAGCGTAAAAGGCGGGGGGGTCACAGATACGCAGTATTTT. Protein: CASSVKGGGVTDTQYF. The rearrangement links TRBV9 to TRBJ2-3; 9 bases agree with TRBD2. The CDR3 spans 16 residues. V shed 1 base, J shed 2 bases, and the junction held 5 bases outside the gene matches. The germline CDR1 and CDR2 sequences are SGDLS and YYNGEE.

The J gene is TRBJ2-1, the V gene TRBV9; possibly TRBD1 for D (5 bases). The CDR3 extends over 12 amino acids. With 3 bases removed from V and 5 bases from J, the gap between germline ends came to 6 bases. Germline V gene lookup returns CDR1 SGDLS and CDR2 YYNGEE. DNA for the CDR3: TGTGCCAGCAGCGCCAGGGACAATGAGCAGTTCTTC. This translates into CASSARDNEQFF.

The chain has TRBV27 and TRBJ1-2, with 8 bases matching TRBD1. This CDR3 region has 13 residues. Per germline, CDR1 MNHEY and CDR2 SMNVEV (reference sequence). Trimming removed 6 bases from V and 2 bases from J; junction bases left unmatched: 2. The CDR3 sequence is CASRQGVNYGYTF. For the CDR3, the DNA is TGTGCCAGCAGACAGGGGGTAAACTATGGCTACACCTTC.